The following is a TCR beta chain sequence with its context. TCRdb called the 5' RACE reads again in MiXCR, with one record for every CDR3 protein. Among 450,000 to 550,000 distinct CDR3 sequences listed, around 21% were seen once. This sample was included in a study of T cells after yellow fever vaccination. The V end lost 6 bases, the J end lost 5 bases, and 17 bases lay between the germline ends. CDR1 MDHEN and CDR2 SYDVKM come from the germline V gene. This CDR3 comprises 14 residues. The rearrangement joins TRBV28 to TRBJ2-7, with D uncertain. The input for sequencing was PBMCs, taken 15 days after the yellow fever booster vaccination. This clonotype originated in a man aged 25-45 years who received the YFV17D yellow fever vaccine. The CDR3 loop is CASSGPLGIHEQYF. DNA for the CDR3: TGTGCCAGCAGCGGGCCCCTGGGGATCCACGAGCAGTACTTC.